This T cell receptor (beta chain) was recorded in a study of STAT5B mutations in CD4+ large granular lymphocyte leukemia. The CDR3 contains 14 residues. CDR1 LGHNA and CDR2 YNFKEQ come from the germline V gene. V was trimmed by 7 bases and J by 1 base, leaving 13 bases between them. The assay was immunoSEQ multiplex PCR, and TCRdb's table has in-frame clones only and misses some. The table has around 34,000 clones, approximately 86% seen once. Sequenced input: CD4+ T cells from blood buffy coats. The chain employs TRBV4-2 and TRBJ1-1; D possibly corresponds to TRBD1 (5 bases). This clonotype was obtained from a human donor in good health. DNA for the CDR3: TGTGCCAGCACCCTGATGGGGGGGAACACTGAAGCTTTCTTT. Translated, it gives CASTLMGGNTEAFF.